This T cell receptor (beta chain) was captured by sequencing in a study of cytomegalovirus exposure and HLA in healthy donors. Germline values: CDR1 MNHNS, CDR2 SASEGT. The V segment lost 6 bases and the J segment 2 bases; nucleotides outside the gene matches: 5. The CDR3 is 15 residues long. Study-wide results and caveats: Later genetic work tied a missense DCLRE1C variant to beta-chain V and J trimming. What a later analysis showed was that several of the most significant clusters appeared linked to common viral pathogens. Prior analysis indicated that the majority of TCR beta V segments exhibited productivity approximately 87% or approximately 30% of the time.

A note on this clone: No antigen is known for it.

Primers: 60 Vbeta forward and 13 Jbeta reverse. Sequenced by immunoSEQ multiplex PCR; TCRdb stores in-frame clones only, minus some. The table lists about 110,000 clones. The chain recombines TRBV6-1 with TRBJ1-5; 9 nucleotides agree with TRBD1. This clonotype was sampled from a man aged 50 or older in good health and CMV-seronegative. The sample was PBMCs. The chain's CDR3 is CASRTQGAGNQPQHF. The CDR3 bases are TGTGCCAGCAGAACACAGGGGGCGGGCAATCAGCCCCAGCATTTT.